Below are 21 T cell receptor beta chains sequenced from a single sample in a study of regulatory T cells in long-lasting Graves disease (dated by TCRdb to 2020 to 2022). The method behind the library was multiplex PCR. For sequencing, an Illumina HiSeq 4000 was employed. TCR beta libraries were built with iRepertoire HTBI primers and Arm-PCR amplification of CDR3 regions. TCRdb reanalyzed the raw reads on its own, using fastp at Q25 for trimming and MiXCR for clone calling, and kept in-frame beta chains. CDR3 protein sequences are deduplicated, and each keeps its most common genes and DNA. This sample is represented by around 250,000 distinct CDR3 sequences; 18% of them were singletons. About 15% of the sample is held by the ten biggest clonotypes. The sample's time point label is to be understood as: newly diagnosed GD, antithyroid drugs for less than 3 months. For both TCR sequencing and RNA sequencing, RNA was extracted from PBMCs in TRIzol.

These data are also associated with another study on T cells in Graves' hyperthyroidism and ophthalmopathy.

This sample comprised peripheral blood mononuclear cells (PBMCs), obtained at new diagnosis, from a patient treated with antithyroid drugs. The receptors here all came from a woman in her twenties or thirties with Graves disease. Donor details come from another sample of the same person, matched by shared clones.

This clonotype was seen ten or more times. This sequence joins TRBV20-1 and TRBJ2-6; 7 bases line up with TRBD1. Germline trimming cut 2 bases from V and 1 base from J; bases unmatched to any gene: 8. The CDR3 runs to 17 residues. Germline CDR1 and CDR2: DFQATT and SNEGSKA (reference sequence). CDR3 protein: CSARPQSTGSGANVLTF. CDR3 bases: TGCAGTGCTAGACCTCAGTCGACAGGGTCTGGGGCCAACGTCCTGACTTTC.

This clonotype showed up many times. V gene TRBV11-2 combines with J gene TRBJ2-6; D is uncertain. The V and J ends lost 5 bases and 2 bases respectively, with 28 bases between them. The germline gives CDR1 SGHAT, CDR2 FQNNGV. The CDR3 sequence is 21 residues long. CDR3 amino acids: CASSHHGVGELDGPGANVLTF. The CDR3 DNA reads as TGTGCCAGCAGCCACCATGGCGTCGGAGAGCTCGACGGCCCTGGGGCCAACGTCCTGACTTTC.

The J gene is TRBJ1-2, the V gene TRBV6-2 or TRBV6-3; TRBD1 aligns across 8 bases. V dropped 6 bases and J dropped 6; count of bases not matched to a gene: 9. CDR1 and CDR2 from the germline V gene are MNHEY and SVGEGT. The CDR3 spans 14 residues. The CDR3 bases are TGTGCCAGCAGCGAGACAGGGGAGTCCGATGGCTACACCTTC. Protein sequence: CASSETGESDGYTF.

The count of this clonotype is one. It differs at one base from a far larger clone, so likely a read error. This chain connects TRBV11-2 to TRBJ2-7; D is unclear. The CDR3 length is 18 residues. Germline V gene lookup returns CDR1 SGHAT and CDR2 FQNNGV. The DNA of the CDR3 is TGTGCCGGCAGCTTTGGGCCTGGTGGCAGGATCATCTCCTACGAGCAGTACTTC. Protein: CAGSFGPGGRIISYEQYF. Full variable domain (rest looked up from reference TRBV11-2 and TRBJ2-7): EAGVAQSPRYKIIEKRQSVAFWCNPISGHATLYWYQQILGQGPKLLIQFQNNGVVDDSQLPKDRFSAERLKGVDSTLKIQPAKLEDSAVYLCAGSFGPGGRIISYEQYFGPGTRLTVT.

The chain couples TRBV6-1 to TRBJ2-3, with 9 positions matching TRBD2. The CDR3 length is 14 residues. Germline V gene data show CDR1 as MNHNS and CDR2 as SASEGT. V trimming: 7 bases; J trimming: 5 bases; junction bases outside the gene matches: 7. Here the CDR3 reads CASNLAGARDTQYF. The DNA of the CDR3 is TGTGCCAGCAATTTAGCGGGGGCCCGAGATACGCAGTATTTT.

The table lists this clonotype with many counts. J is TRBJ2-5 and V is TRBV10-1; 12 bases map to TRBD2. V shed 3 bases and J 2 bases; nucleotides not matched to a gene: 4. In germline, CDR1 is WNHNN, CDR2 SYGVQD (reference sequence). The CDR3 is 16 amino acids. The chain's CDR3 is CASSDLTSGGQETQYF. The CDR3 nucleotides are TGCGCCAGCAGTGACTTGACTAGCGGGGGTCAAGAGACCCAGTACTTC.

This clonotype came up many times. The rearrangement links TRBV5-6 to TRBJ2-1, with TRBD1 matching over 7 bases. The CDR3 extends over 16 amino acids. CDR1 and CDR2 from the germline V gene are SGHDT and YYEEEE. The V and J ends lost 4 bases and 8 bases, in that order; junction bases with no gene match: 15. CDR3: CASSPIDRDLGDEQFF. In DNA, the CDR3 is TGTGCCAGCAGCCCAATCGACAGGGACCTTGGGGATGAGCAGTTCTTC.

The V and J genes are TRBV25-1 and TRBJ2-2; 8 bases align to TRBD1. Germline CDR1 reads MGHDK; CDR2 reads SYGVNS. The CDR3 is 17 amino acids. J was trimmed by 6 bases and V by 2 bases; bases with no gene match: 11. The CDR3 here is CASSENPGTGWSGELFF. The CDR3 DNA sequence: TGTGCCAGCAGTGAAAACCCGGGGACAGGATGGTCCGGGGAGCTGTTTTTT.

This sequence joins TRBV20-1 and TRBJ2-5, with 8 bases matching TRBD1. The germline V gene encodes CDR1 DFQATT and CDR2 SNEGSKA (reference sequence). This CDR3 region has 14 residues. V trimming: 3 bases; J trimming: 5 bases; junction bases outside the gene matches: 8. DNA for the CDR3: TGCAGTGCTAGGGACAGGGACGGCGGTGAGACCCAGTACTTC. This gives the protein CSARDRDGGETQYF.

This clonotype was counted only a few times. This chain joins TRBV6-1 and TRBJ2-2; tentative D call: TRBD2 (5 bases). The CDR3 contains 13 residues. From germline, CDR1 is MNHNS and CDR2 SASEGT. Trimming removed 6 bases at V and 5 bases at J, with 10 bases between. The CDR3 loop is CASRGGLTGELFF. The CDR3 bases are TGTGCCAGCAGGGGCGGGTTGACCGGGGAGCTGTTTTTT.

This clonotype has a count of ten or more. Here the CDR3 reads CASRTLGELFF. The CDR3, as DNA: TGTGCCAGCAGGACTCTCGGGGAGCTGTTTTTT. The chain has TRBV2 and TRBJ2-2; D is unresolved. Germline CDR1 reads SNHLY; CDR2 reads FYNNEI. V lost 6 bases and J 7 bases, leaving 6 bases between the germline ends. The CDR3 has 11 residues.

This clonotype was recorded many times. This chain joins TRBV2 and TRBJ2-2, with D possibly being TRBD1 (6 bases). The CDR3 contains 14 residues. V was cut by 1 base and J by 4 bases, with 7 bases left in between. Germline V gives CDR1 SNHLY, CDR2 FYNNEI. The CDR3 DNA follows: TGTGCCAGCAGTGAAGAAGGGGGCACCGGGGAGCTGTTTTTT. Its translation is CASSEEGGTGELFF.

V and J are TRBV20-1 and TRBJ2-1; 9 nucleotides match TRBD2. There are 14 residues in the CDR3. CDR1 and CDR2 from the germline V gene are DFQATT and SNEGSKA (reference sequence). V lost 8 bases to trimming and J lost 1 base; unmatched junction nucleotides: 6. The DNA of the CDR3 is TGCAGTTTTGTGAGCGGGGGGTCCTACAATGAGCAGTTCTTC. Translation: CSFVSGGSYNEQFF.

This clonotype came up many times. The chain combines TRBV20-1 with TRBJ1-4; no clear D. Germline V gives CDR1 DFQATT, CDR2 SNEGSKA (reference sequence). The CDR3 totals 14 residues. The V end lost 1 base, the J end lost 0 bases, and 6 bases lay between the germline ends. CDR3 sequence (DNA): TGCAGTGCTAGAGGCTGGCCAACTAATGAAAAACTGTTTTTT. This sequence encodes CSARGWPTNEKLFF.

This clonotype was seen at least ten times. The genes are TRBV7-2 and TRBJ2-5, with D possibly matching TRBD1 (6 bases). The CDR3 runs to 13 residues. V shed 5 bases and J shed 5 bases, with 12 bases lying between them. The germline gives CDR1 SGHTA, CDR2 FQGNSA. In DNA, the CDR3 is TGTGCCAGCAGCGGTGACAGGATGGAGACCCAGTACTTC. Protein product: CASSGDRMETQYF.

As concerns this clonotype: It is likely a read error: a sequence one base away is far more abundant. CDR3 sequence reads: CSVKGDAGGEQFF. CDR3 DNA sequence: TGCAGTGTTAAGGGGGACGCGGGCGGCGAGCAGTTCTTC. The chain combines TRBV20-1 with TRBJ2-1; D is possibly TRBD1 (6 bases). Trimming shortened V by 7 bases and J by 10 bases, and 20 bases separated the two germline ends. The V gene's germline CDR1 is DFQATT and CDR2 SNEGSKA (reference sequence). The CDR3 runs to 13 residues.

Details on this clonotype: A much larger clonotype is one base distant, so this may be a read error. Here the CDR3 omits its conserved ending phenylalanine or tryptophan, so a read error is the likely source. The genes are TRBV20-1 and TRBJ2-1; the D call may be TRBD1 or TRBD2 (6 bases each). V lost 3 bases, J lost 1 base, and 13 bases lay in between. CDR1 DFQATT and CDR2 SNEGSKA come from the germline V gene (reference sequence). The CDR3 extends over 15 amino acids. The DNA of the CDR3 is TGCAGTGCTAGTGGAAAAGGGGGGTCCTACAATGAGCAGTTCCTC. Translated: CSASGKGGSYNEQFL.

This clonotype appeared many times. V gene TRBV20-1 combines with J gene TRBJ1-3, with 8 nucleotides matching TRBD1. Looked up from germline, CDR1 is DFQATT and CDR2 is SNEGSKA (reference sequence). The CDR3 has 17 amino acids. The V segment lost 6 bases and the J segment 0 bases; nucleotides outside the gene matches: 13. The CDR3 DNA reads TGCAGTGCACAAGGACAGGGTTCATCCTTCTCTGGAAACACCATATATTTT. As protein: CSAQGQGSSFSGNTIYF.

This clonotype has at least ten counts. J is TRBJ1-4 and V is TRBV18; D gene unclear. Trimming stripped 3 bases from V and 1 base from J, with 9 bases between. Germline V gene sequence: CDR1 KGHSH, CDR2 LQKENI. CDR3 length equals 15 residues. DNA of the CDR3: TGTGCCAGCTCACCCCAGGATGGAACTAATGAAAAACTGTTTTTT. The encoded protein is CASSPQDGTNEKLFF.

This clonotype was observed many times. The rearrangement uses TRBV20-1 and TRBJ2-5; D may be TRBD2 (6 bases). From germline, CDR1 is DFQATT and CDR2 SNEGSKA (reference sequence). Trimming took off 4 bases at V and 1 base at J, with 19 bases between the two ends. The CDR3 is 16 residues long. The CDR3 loop reads CSATKALAAFQETQYF. The DNA for the CDR3 is TGCAGTGCTACAAAGGCACTAGCCGCTTTCCAAGAGACCCAGTACTTC.

This clonotype was seen many times. The chain employs TRBV20-1 and TRBJ1-1; tentatively, D is TRBD1 (6 bases). This CDR3 region has 14 residues. CDR1 and CDR2 (germline): DFQATT, SNEGSKA (reference sequence). Trimming removed 5 bases at V and 4 bases at J, with 17 bases between. As DNA, the CDR3 is TGCAGTGCTGTACAACCGGGGGCCGGCACTGAAGCTTTCTTT. It specifies CSAVQPGAGTEAFF.